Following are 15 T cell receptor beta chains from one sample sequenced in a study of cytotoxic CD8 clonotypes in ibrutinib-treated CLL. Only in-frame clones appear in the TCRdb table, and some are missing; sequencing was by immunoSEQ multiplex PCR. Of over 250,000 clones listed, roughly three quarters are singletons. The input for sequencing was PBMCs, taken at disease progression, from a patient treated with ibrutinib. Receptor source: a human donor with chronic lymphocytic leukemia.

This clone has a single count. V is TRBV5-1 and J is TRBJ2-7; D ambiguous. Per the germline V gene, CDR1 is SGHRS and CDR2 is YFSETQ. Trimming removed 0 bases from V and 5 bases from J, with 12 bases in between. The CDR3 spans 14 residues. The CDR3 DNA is TGCGCCAGCAGCTTGGCGAGTGGCTGGGACGAGCAGTACTTC. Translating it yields CASSLASGWDEQYF.

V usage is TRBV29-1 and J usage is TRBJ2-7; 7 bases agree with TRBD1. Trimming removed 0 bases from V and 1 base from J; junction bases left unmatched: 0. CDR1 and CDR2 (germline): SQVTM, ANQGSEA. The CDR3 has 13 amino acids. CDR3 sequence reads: CSVEEGQSYEQYF. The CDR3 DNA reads TGCAGCGTTGAAGAGGGACAGTCCTACGAGCAGTACTTC.

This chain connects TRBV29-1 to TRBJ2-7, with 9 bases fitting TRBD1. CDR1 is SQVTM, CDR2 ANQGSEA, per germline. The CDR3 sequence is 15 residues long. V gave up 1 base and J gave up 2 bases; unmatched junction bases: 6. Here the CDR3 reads CSVEGSGQGPYEQYF. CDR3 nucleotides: TGCAGCGTTGAAGGTTCCGGACAGGGGCCCTACGAGCAGTACTTC.

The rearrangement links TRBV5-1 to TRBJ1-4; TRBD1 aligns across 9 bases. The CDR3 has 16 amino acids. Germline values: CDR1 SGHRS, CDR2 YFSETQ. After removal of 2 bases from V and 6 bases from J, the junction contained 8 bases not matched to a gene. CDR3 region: CASSLPTGGWDEKLFF. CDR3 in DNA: TGCGCCAGCAGCTTACCTACAGGGGGCTGGGATGAAAAACTGTTTTTT.

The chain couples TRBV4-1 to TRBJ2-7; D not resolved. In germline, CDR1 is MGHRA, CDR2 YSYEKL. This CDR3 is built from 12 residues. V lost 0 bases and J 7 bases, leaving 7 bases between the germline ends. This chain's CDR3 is CASSQDGREQYF. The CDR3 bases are TGCGCCAGCAGCCAAGATGGGCGGGAGCAGTACTTC.

CDR3: CASRDNRVGVDEQFF. CDR3 coding DNA: TGTGCCAGTAGGGACAACAGGGTTGGGGTGGATGAGCAGTTCTTC. V is TRBV19 and J is TRBJ2-1; TRBD1 might be the D (6 bases). The CDR3 loop spans 15 amino acids. Looked up from germline, CDR1 is LNHDA and CDR2 is SQIVND (reference sequence). V lost 6 bases and J 8 bases, leaving 20 bases between the germline ends.

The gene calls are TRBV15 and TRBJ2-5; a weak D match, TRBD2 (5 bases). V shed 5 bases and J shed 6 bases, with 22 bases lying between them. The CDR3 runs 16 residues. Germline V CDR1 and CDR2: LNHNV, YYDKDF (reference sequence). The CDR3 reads CATSSWWGAAQKTQYF. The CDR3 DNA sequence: TGTGCCACCAGCTCCTGGTGGGGAGCGGCACAGAAGACCCAGTACTTC.

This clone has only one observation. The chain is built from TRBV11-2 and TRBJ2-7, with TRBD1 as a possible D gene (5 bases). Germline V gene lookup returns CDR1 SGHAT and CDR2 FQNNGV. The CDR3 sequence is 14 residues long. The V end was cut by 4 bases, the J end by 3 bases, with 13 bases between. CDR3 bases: TGTGCCAGCAGCTCCGTCCAGGGTATCTACGAGCAGTACTTC. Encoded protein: CASSSVQGIYEQYF. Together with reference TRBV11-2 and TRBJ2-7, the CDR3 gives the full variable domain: EAGVAQSPRYKIIEKRQSVAFWCNPISGHATLYWYQQILGQGPKLLIQFQNNGVVDDSQLPKDRFSAERLKGVDSTLKIQPAKLEDSAVYLCASSSVQGIYEQYFGPGTRLTVT.

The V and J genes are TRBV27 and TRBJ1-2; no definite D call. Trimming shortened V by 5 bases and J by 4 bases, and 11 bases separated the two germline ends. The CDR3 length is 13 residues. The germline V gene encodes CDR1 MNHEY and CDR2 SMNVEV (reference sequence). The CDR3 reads CASSADTFYGYTF. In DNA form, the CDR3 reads TGTGCCAGCAGTGCCGACACGTTCTATGGCTACACCTTC.

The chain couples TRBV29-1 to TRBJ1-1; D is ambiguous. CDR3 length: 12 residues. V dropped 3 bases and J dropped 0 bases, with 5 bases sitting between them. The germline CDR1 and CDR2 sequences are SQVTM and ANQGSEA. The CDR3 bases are TGCAGCGTTGAGAGGGTGAACACTGAAGCTTTCTTT. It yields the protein CSVERVNTEAFF.

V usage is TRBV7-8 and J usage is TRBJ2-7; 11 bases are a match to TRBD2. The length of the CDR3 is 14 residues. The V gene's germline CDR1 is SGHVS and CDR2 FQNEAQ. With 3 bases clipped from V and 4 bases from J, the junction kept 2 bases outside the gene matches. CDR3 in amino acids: CASSFGTSGYEQYF. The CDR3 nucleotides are TGTGCCAGCAGCTTCGGGACTAGCGGTTACGAGCAGTACTTC. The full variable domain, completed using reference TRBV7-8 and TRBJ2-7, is GAGVSQSPRYKVAKRGQDVALRCDPISGHVSLFWYQQALGQGPEFLTYFQNEAQLDKSGLPSDRFFAERPEGSVSTLKIQRTQQEDSAVYLCASSFGTSGYEQYFGPGTRLTVT.

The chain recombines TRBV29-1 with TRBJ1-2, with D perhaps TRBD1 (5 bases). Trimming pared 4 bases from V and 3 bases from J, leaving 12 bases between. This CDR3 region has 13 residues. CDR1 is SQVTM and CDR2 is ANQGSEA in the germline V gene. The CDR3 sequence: CSVATAVHYGYTF. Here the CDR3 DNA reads TGCAGCGTTGCGACAGCCGTACACTATGGCTACACCTTC.

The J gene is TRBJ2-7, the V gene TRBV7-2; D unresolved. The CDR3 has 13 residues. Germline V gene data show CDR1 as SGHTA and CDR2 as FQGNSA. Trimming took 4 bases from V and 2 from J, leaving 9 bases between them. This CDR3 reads CASSSDLTYEQYF. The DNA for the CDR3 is TGTGCCAGCAGCTCCGACCTCACCTACGAGCAGTACTTC.

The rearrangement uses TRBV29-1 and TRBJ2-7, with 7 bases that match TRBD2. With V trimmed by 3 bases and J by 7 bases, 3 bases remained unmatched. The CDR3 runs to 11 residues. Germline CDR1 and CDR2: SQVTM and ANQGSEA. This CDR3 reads CSVDRGREQYF. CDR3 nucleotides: TGCAGCGTTGATCGCGGGAGAGAGCAGTACTTC.

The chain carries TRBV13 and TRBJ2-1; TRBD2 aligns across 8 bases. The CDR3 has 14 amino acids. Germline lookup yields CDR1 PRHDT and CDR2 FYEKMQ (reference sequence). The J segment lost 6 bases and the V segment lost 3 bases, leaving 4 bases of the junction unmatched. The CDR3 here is CASSFSGGLNEQFF. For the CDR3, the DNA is TGTGCCAGCAGCTTCAGCGGGGGTCTCAATGAGCAGTTCTTC.